The source of this TCR beta chain is a study of early stage breast cancer tumors. Background on the study: Of some 15 invasive breast tumors, about a dozen were hormone receptor-positive, HER2-negative. Broader study findings: Compared with adjacent normal breast tissue, tumors showed about 2.5-fold greater T cell density and higher clonality. Blood repertoires resembled normal breast more than tumor. Most shared enriched TCRB sequences were commonly generated ones.

The data were produced by immunoSEQ multiplex PCR, yet TCRdb's version contains in-frame clones alone and is incomplete. In the table there are under 35,000 clones, 84% of which are singletons. Turning to this clone: The antigen remains undetermined.

Sequences were obtained from blood. This sequence was found in a person aged 45-60 years with breast cancer.

The CDR3 DNA reads TGTGCCAGCAGTATACAGCAGGGGATGAGGGAAAAACTGTTTTTT. Amino acid sequence: CASSIQQGMREKLFF. V and J are TRBV25-1 and TRBJ1-4, with D possibly matching TRBD1 (6 bases). Trimming removed 5 bases at V and 8 bases at J, with 18 bases between. This CDR3 is 15 amino acids long. Germline CDR1 reads MGHDK; CDR2 reads SYGVNS.